This paragraph reports one T cell receptor beta chain. No antigen is known for it. These data belong to a study of CD8+CD57+ T cells in acquired aplastic anemia. Findings and caveats of the study: Simpson's diversity of CD8+ cells was not significantly different in patients compared with controls. There were twenty-nine CD8+ CDR3 sequences that occurred in both patients and controls.

Germline CDR1 is LNHDA and CDR2 is SQIVND (reference sequence). V trimming: 8 bases; J trimming: 6 bases; junction bases outside the gene matches: 8. This CDR3 contains 14 residues. Individuals selected for sequencing had exhibited CD8+CD57+ cell expansion on flow cytometry. Blood came from patients not yet given any therapy. Profiles of TCR beta VDJ and CDR3 were generated from a genomic DNA template. TCRdb reprocessed the reads with MiXCR, giving one entry per CDR3 protein. The sample has about 160,000 distinct CDR3 sequences, 47% seen once. The sequenced material came from sorted CD4+, CD8+, or CD8+CD57+ T cells (not recorded which) from PBMCs. V and J are TRBV19 and TRBJ1-5; 9 nucleotides align to TRBD1. The origin of this receptor is a human donor with aplastic anemia. The CDR3 region is CASRTGALGQPQHF. As DNA, the CDR3 is TGTGCCAGTCGGACAGGGGCCCTCGGTCAGCCCCAGCATTTT. The full variable domain, with the rest looked up from reference TRBV19 and TRBJ1-5, is DGGITQSPKYLFRKEGQNVTLSCEQNLNHDAMYWYRQDPGQGLRLIYYSQIVNDFQKGDIAEGYSVSREKKESFPLTVTSAQKNPTAFYLCASRTGALGQPQHFGDGTRLSIL.